Listed below are T cell receptor beta chains from one sample, sequenced in a study of response to subunit inactivated influenza vaccine. TCRdb re-derived calls from the RT-PCR reads in MiXCR, one entry per CDR3 protein. This sample has about 500,000 distinct CDR3 sequences, with approximately 17% found just once. Sample: CD4+ T cells sorted from PBMCs, taken about 24 months after vaccination. The receptor source for this set is a man aged 50 to 75 who received an inactivated influenza vaccine. CDR3s include the opening cysteine and the closing phenylalanine or tryptophan. A D gene is named only where the DNA matches it firmly. Expanded clones are given a class, and other clones once, few, many or no size at all.

size	D	V	J	CDR3	DNA
few	TRBD2	TRBV5-5	TRBJ2-1	CASSSGLAGGYNEQFF	TGTGCCAGCAGCTCCGGACTAGCGGGAGGGTACAATGAGCAGTTCTTC
-	-	TRBV6-1	TRBJ1-4	CASHTVRGGEKLFF	TGTGCCAGCCATACTGTCAGGGGAGGGGAAAAACTGTTTTTT
few	TRBD1	TRBV19	TRBJ2-3	CATQRGQRTDTQYF	TGTGCCACACAACGGGGACAGCGCACAGATACGCAGTATTTT
-	-	TRBV4-1	TRBJ2-7	CASSHRFSPSGYEQYF	TGCGCCAGCAGCCACCGCTTTTCACCCTCGGGCTACGAGCAGTACTTC
-	-	TRBV4-2	TRBJ1-4	CASSQGIGSANEKLFF	TGTGCCAGCAGCCAAGGGATTGGATCTGCTAATGAAAAACTGTTTTTT
-	-	TRBV12-3/TRBV12-4	TRBJ2-7	CASSPGTPKVYEQYF	TGTGCCAGCAGTCCCGGGACACCGAAGGTGTACGAGCAGTACTTC
few	-	TRBV6-5	TRBJ2-3	CASSYGSGSTDTQYF	TGTGCCAGCAGTTACGGGAGCGGCAGCACAGATACGCAGTATTTT
few	-	TRBV5-1	TRBJ2-1	CASGPMSAYNEQFF	TGCGCCAGCGGCCCTATGAGCGCCTACAATGAGCAGTTCTTC
few	TRBD1	TRBV4-2	TRBJ2-5	CASSSPGQGETQYF	TGTGCCAGCAGTTCTCCCGGACAGGGAGAGACCCAGTACTTC
-	-	TRBV18	TRBJ1-2	CASSPQSTSDGYTF	TGTGCCAGCTCACCACAATCCACTTCAGACGGCTACACCTTC
-	TRBD2	TRBV7-2	TRBJ2-3	CASSLLVAGASTDTQYF	TGTGCCAGCAGCTTACTGGTAGCGGGGGCTAGCACAGATACGCAGTATTTT
-	-	TRBV7-9	TRBJ1-3	CASSQQGAAGNTIYF	TGTGCCAGCAGCCAACAGGGAGCGGCTGGAAACACCATATATTTT
-	-	TRBV6-2/TRBV6-3	TRBJ2-5	CASTQGIAQETQYF	TGTGCCAGCACCCAGGGCATTGCCCAAGAGACCCAGTACTTC
few	TRBD1	TRBV29-1	TRBJ2-2	CSVAGGNGELFF	TGCAGCGTTGCAGGGGGTAACGGGGAGCTGTTTTTT
-	-	TRBV3-1	TRBJ1-2	CASSQRGPMGGYTF	TGTGCCAGCAGCCAAAGGGGACCAATGGGTGGCTACACCTTC
few	-	TRBV29-1	TRBJ2-3	CSVEDGLDTQYF	TGCAGCGTTGAGGATGGCCTCGATACGCAGTATTTT
few	-	TRBV20-1	TRBJ1-6	CSASRQNSPLHF	TGCAGTGCTAGTCGACAGAATTCACCCCTCCACTTT
-	-	TRBV20-1	TRBJ1-6	CSARQGRGNSPLHF	TGCAGTGCTAGACAGGGACGGGGTAATTCACCCCTCCACTTT
-	-	TRBV3-1	TRBJ1-2	CASSQDSWGYGYTF	TGTGCCAGCAGCCAAGACTCCTGGGGCTATGGCTACACCTTC
few	TRBD1	TRBV29-1	TRBJ2-2	CSALGQGSVGELFF	TGCAGCGCCCTGGGACAGGGGTCGGTCGGGGAGCTGTTTTTT
-	-	TRBV5-5	TRBJ2-7	CASSPRGGGRYEQYF	TGTGCCAGCAGCCCCAGGGGTGGGGGGCGGTACGAGCAGTACTTC
-	TRBD2	TRBV12-3/TRBV12-4	TRBJ2-5	CASSAFVRTGRETQYF	TGTGCCAGCAGTGCCTTTGTCCGGACCGGGAGGGAGACCCAGTACTTC
few	-	TRBV7-6	TRBJ1-1	CASSLASRRDTEAFF	TGTGCCAGCAGCTTAGCGTCCCGACGGGACACTGAAGCTTTCTTT
few	-	TRBV7-2	TRBJ2-7	CASSFRGLVEQYF	TGTGCCAGCAGCTTTAGAGGGCTTGTCGAGCAGTACTTC